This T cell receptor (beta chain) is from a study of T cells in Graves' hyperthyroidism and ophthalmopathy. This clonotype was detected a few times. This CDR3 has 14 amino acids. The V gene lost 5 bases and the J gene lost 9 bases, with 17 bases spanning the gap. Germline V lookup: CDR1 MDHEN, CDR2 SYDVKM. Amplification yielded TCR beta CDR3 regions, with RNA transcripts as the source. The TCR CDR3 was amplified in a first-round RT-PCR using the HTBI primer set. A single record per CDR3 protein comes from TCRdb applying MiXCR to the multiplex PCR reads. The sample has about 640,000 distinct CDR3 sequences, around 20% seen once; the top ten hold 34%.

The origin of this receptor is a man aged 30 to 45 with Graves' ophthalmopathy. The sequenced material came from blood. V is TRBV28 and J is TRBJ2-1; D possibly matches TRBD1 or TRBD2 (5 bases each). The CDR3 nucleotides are TGTGCCAGCAGTAAGGGACGGCCTTGGGGTGAGCAGTTCTTC. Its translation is CASSKGRPWGEQFF.